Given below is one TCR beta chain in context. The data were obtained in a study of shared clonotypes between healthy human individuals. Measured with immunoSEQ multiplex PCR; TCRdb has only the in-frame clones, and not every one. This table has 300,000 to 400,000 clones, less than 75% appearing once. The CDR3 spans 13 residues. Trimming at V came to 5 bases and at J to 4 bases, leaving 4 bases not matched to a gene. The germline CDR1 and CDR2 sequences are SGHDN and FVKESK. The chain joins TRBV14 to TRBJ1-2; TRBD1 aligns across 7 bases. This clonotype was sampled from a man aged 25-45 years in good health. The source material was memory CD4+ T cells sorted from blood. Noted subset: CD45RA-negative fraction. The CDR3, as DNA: TGTGCCAGCAGCTACAGGGGAAGCTATGGCTACACCTTC. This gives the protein CASSYRGSYGYTF.